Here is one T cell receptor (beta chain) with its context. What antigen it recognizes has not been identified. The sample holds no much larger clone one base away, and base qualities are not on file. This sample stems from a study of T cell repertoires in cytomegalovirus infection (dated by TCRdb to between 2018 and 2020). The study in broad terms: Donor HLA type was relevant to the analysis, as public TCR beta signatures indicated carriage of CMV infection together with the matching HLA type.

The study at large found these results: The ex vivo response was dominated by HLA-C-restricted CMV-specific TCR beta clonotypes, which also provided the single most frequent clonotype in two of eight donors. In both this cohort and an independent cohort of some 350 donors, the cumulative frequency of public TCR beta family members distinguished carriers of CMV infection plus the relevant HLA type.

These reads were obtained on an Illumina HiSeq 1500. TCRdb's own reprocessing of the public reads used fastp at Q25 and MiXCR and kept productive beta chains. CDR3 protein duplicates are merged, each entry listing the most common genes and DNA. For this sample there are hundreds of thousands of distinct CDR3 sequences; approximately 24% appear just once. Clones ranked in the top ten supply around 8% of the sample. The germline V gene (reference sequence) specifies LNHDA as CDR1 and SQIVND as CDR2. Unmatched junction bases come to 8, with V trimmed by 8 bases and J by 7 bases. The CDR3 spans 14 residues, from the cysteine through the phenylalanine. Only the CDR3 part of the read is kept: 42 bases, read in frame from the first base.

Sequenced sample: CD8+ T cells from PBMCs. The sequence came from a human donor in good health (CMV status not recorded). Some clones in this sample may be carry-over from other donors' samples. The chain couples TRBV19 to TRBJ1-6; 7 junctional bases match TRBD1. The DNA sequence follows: TGTGCCAGTTGGAGGGGGCGTAAGAATTCACCCCTCCACTTT. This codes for CASWRGRKNSPLHF.